This T cell receptor beta chain was found in a study of shared T cell receptors in the human thymus. This table comes from immunoSEQ multiplex PCR, and its TCRdb copy is limited to in-frame clones, with some not included. The repertoire has under 450,000 clones, just under 95% of them found once; the top ten carry roughly 0.02%. V was pared by 5 bases and J by 0 bases, with 3 bases of the junction left unmatched. Germline V gives CDR1 SQVTM, CDR2 ANQGSEA. The CDR3 length is 13 residues. The chain joins TRBV29-1 to TRBJ1-1; 7 bases agree with TRBD1. The receptor comes from a human donor. Sequenced: thymocytes. CDR3: CSVLDRLNTEAFF. CDR3 coding DNA: TGCAGCGTTCTGGACAGGCTGAACACTGAAGCTTTCTTT.